This T cell receptor beta chain was retrieved from a study of T cells after yellow fever vaccination (dated by TCRdb to between 2018 and 2021). With respect to the entire study: Libraries from fractions with low cell numbers were prepared with the SMART-Seq v4 Ultra Low Input RNA kit. Bulk TCR alpha and beta repertoires were sequenced longitudinally to track T-cell clones before and after primary and booster YFV17D yellow fever vaccination. Two healthy male donors made up the cohort, one aged 18 to 30 years and the other aged 30 to 40 years. Blood samples were taken at several timepoints before and after primary and secondary immunization, and bulk PBMC replicates and cell subsets were isolated. What the study reported, not specific to this receptor: The study included only two donors, which limits how far the findings can be generalized. The secondary T-cell response was found to be weaker but faster than the primary response, with a peak reached on day 5 rather than on day 15. A small fraction of clonotypes showed up in both the CD4 and CD8 compartments, probably as a result of convergent recombination. Most clones expanded after primary vaccination (approximately 96% of CD4 and roughly 90% of CD8) were re-detected after the booster, suggesting that broad memory maintenance occurred. Because abundant contaminating clonotypes from the bulk population could be contained in FACS-sorted repertoires, computational filtering was required.

The sample was run on an Illumina NovaSeq 6000. TCR cDNA was made using 5'RACE template switching, a step that added a universal primer site and unique molecular identifiers. Priming for cDNA synthesis came from both the TCR alpha and TCR beta constant segments. Library amplification involved two PCR steps, and the second step added sample barcodes and sequencing adapters. Sequencing of libraries was performed on Illumina HiSeq 2500 (2x100 bp) or NovaSeq (2x150 bp). The study's own analysis went as follows. Demultiplexing of reads and collapsing into UMI consensus sequences were performed with MIGEC, and V(D)J alignment was carried out with MiXCR. Vaccine-responding clonotypes were identified with edgeR using replicate PBMC samples, with FDR below 0.01 and a log2 fold change above 5 up to day 15 being required. Each bulk clonotype received a CD4 or CD8 identity based on whether the sequenced CD4 or CD8 repertoire contained that clonotype at higher abundance. Using fastp at Q25 and MiXCR, TCRdb reprocessed the public reads and kept productive beta chains. Each CDR3 protein appears once, grouped with its most common genes and DNA. The V and J calls and clone size are TCRdb's, not the authors'. Present in this sample are under 400,000 distinct CDR3 sequences, roughly an eighth of which were seen just once. Roughly 3.1% of the sample is taken by the ten largest.

The treatment or condition label, read with the paper, signifies: live attenuated yellow fever vaccine strain. PBMCs were isolated from peripheral blood using a standard Ficoll-Paque protocol. Dynabeads CD4 and CD8 positive selection kits were used to isolate CD4 and CD8 T-cell fractions. TriZol was used to extract RNA from bulk PBMCs, from CD4 and CD8 fractions, and from dextramer-positive and dextramer-negative fractions. As for this clonotype: Its target antigen remains unknown. Base qualities are not recorded, but no much larger clone differs from it by a single base.

For CDR1 and CDR2, the germline V gene lists SGHRS and YFSETQ. V is pared back by 1 base and J by 0 bases, with 11 bases lying between the germline termini. The CDR3 runs 16 residues from the cysteine to the phenylalanine. Only the CDR3 DNA stays, 48 bases, in frame from base 1. This TCR derives from a young man who received the YFV17D yellow fever vaccine. The source was CD4+ T cells sorted from PBMCs, collected 15 days after the yellow fever booster vaccination. The chain was built from TRBV5-1 and TRBJ1-3, with the D gene uncertain. In nucleotides, the sequence is TGCGCCAGCAGCTTGCGCAACGTGGCCTCTGGAAACACCATATATTTT. Its protein reads: CASSLRNVASGNTIYF.